The rows below give T cell receptor beta chains drawn from one sample of a study of shared clonotypes between healthy human individuals. Some clones are missing from TCRdb's copy, which holds only in-frame ones; the method was immunoSEQ multiplex PCR. Counted here are over 400,000 clones, 81% occurring once; the ten biggest clones make up about 12%. Sequencing input: PBMCs. All receptors come from a woman aged 35 to 49 in good health. Some clones in this sample may be carry-over from other donors' samples. Both conserved end residues are part of each CDR3. The order of the fields is D gene, J gene, clone size, V gene, CDR3 protein, CDR3 DNA. D genes are given only for firm matches. The size of a clone is reported for some rows only, either as once, few or many, or as a class for expanded clones.

D gene: TRBD2; J gene: TRBJ2-3; clone size: -; V gene: TRBV7-9; CDR3 protein: CASSLPSGSTDTQYF; CDR3 DNA: TGTGCCAGCAGCTTACCAAGCGGGAGTACAGATACGCAGTATTTT
D gene: -; J gene: TRBJ1-1; clone size: many; V gene: TRBV5-4; CDR3 protein: CASSSELGTEAFF; CDR3 DNA: TGTGCCAGCAGCTCGGAGTTAGGCACTGAAGCTTTCTTT
D gene: TRBD2; J gene: TRBJ2-1; clone size: -; V gene: TRBV7-9; CDR3 protein: CASSQFQGREGTILNEQFF; CDR3 DNA: TGTGCCAGCAGCCAATTCCAGGGACGGGAGGGGACGATACTTAATGAGCAGTTCTTC
D gene: -; J gene: TRBJ1-2; clone size: few; V gene: TRBV7-2; CDR3 protein: CASSPTGSLWGYTF; CDR3 DNA: TGTGCCAGCAGCCCTACGGGGTCTCTTTGGGGCTACACCTTC
D gene: TRBD2; J gene: TRBJ2-1; clone size: -; V gene: TRBV28; CDR3 protein: CASSLPGLVGEFYNEQFF; CDR3 DNA: TGTGCCAGCAGTCTCCCGGGACTAGTAGGGGAGTTCTACAATGAGCAGTTCTTC
D gene: -; J gene: TRBJ2-5; clone size: -; V gene: TRBV4-1; CDR3 protein: CASSQEGLLGRGLVTQYF; CDR3 DNA: TGCGCCAGCAGCCAAGAGGGGCTTTTGGGCAGGGGCTTGGTGACCCAGTACTTC
D gene: -; J gene: TRBJ2-1; clone size: -; V gene: TRBV7-6; CDR3 protein: CASSTIFSGSSYNEQFF; CDR3 DNA: TGTGCCAGCAGCACCATTTTTTCCGGGAGCTCCTACAATGAGCAGTTCTTC
D gene: -; J gene: TRBJ2-1; clone size: -; V gene: TRBV5-1; CDR3 protein: CASSPGTRNYNEQFF; CDR3 DNA: TGCGCCAGCAGCCCCGGGACCAGAAACTACAATGAGCAGTTCTTC
D gene: -; J gene: TRBJ2-7; clone size: -; V gene: TRBV4-1; CDR3 protein: CASSQEQAPSAYEQYF; CDR3 DNA: TGCGCCAGCAGCCAAGAACAGGCCCCATCGGCCTACGAGCAGTACTTC
D gene: TRBD1; J gene: TRBJ2-5; clone size: few; V gene: TRBV29-1; CDR3 protein: CSVDPTGYETQYF; CDR3 DNA: TGCAGCGTTGATCCGACAGGGTACGAGACCCAGTACTTC
D gene: -; J gene: TRBJ1-1; clone size: -; V gene: TRBV30; CDR3 protein: CAWSVRLNTEAFF; CDR3 DNA: TGTGCCTGGAGTGTTCGGCTGAACACTGAAGCTTTCTTT
D gene: TRBD2; J gene: TRBJ2-7; clone size: -; V gene: TRBV28; CDR3 protein: CASSSRRLAGGLPSYEQYF; CDR3 DNA: TGTGCCAGCAGTTCCCGACGACTAGCGGGAGGGCTCCCTTCCTACGAGCAGTACTTC
D gene: -; J gene: TRBJ2-5; clone size: -; V gene: TRBV6-5; CDR3 protein: CASRRGQETQYF; CDR3 DNA: TGTGCCAGCCGCAGGGGTCAAGAGACCCAGTACTTC
D gene: -; J gene: TRBJ2-7; clone size: -; V gene: TRBV7-8; CDR3 protein: CASSHWDTNYEQYF; CDR3 DNA: TGTGCCAGCAGCCACTGGGACACCAACTACGAGCAGTACTTC
D gene: -; J gene: TRBJ2-1; clone size: few; V gene: TRBV2; CDR3 protein: CASRRSEQFF; CDR3 DNA: TGTGCCAGCAGGAGGAGTGAGCAGTTCTTC
D gene: TRBD2; J gene: TRBJ2-1; clone size: few; V gene: TRBV2; CDR3 protein: CASSSRTSGRSSYNEQFF; CDR3 DNA: TGTGCCAGCAGTTCGCGGACTAGCGGGAGGAGCTCCTACAATGAGCAGTTCTTC
D gene: -; J gene: TRBJ1-1; clone size: many; V gene: TRBV5-1; CDR3 protein: CASSLGAAEDTEAFF; CDR3 DNA: TGCGCCAGCAGCTTGGGGGCAGCCGAGGATACTGAAGCTTTCTTT
D gene: TRBD1; J gene: TRBJ1-4; clone size: few; V gene: TRBV30; CDR3 protein: CAWSVLGTGSEKLFF; CDR3 DNA: TGTGCCTGGAGTGTATTGGGGACAGGGAGTGAAAAACTGTTTTTT
D gene: TRBD1; J gene: TRBJ1-5; clone size: -; V gene: TRBV25-1; CDR3 protein: CASSGGDRLGGWPQHF; CDR3 DNA: TGTGCCAGCAGTGGGGGGGACAGACTTGGCGGCTGGCCCCAGCATTTT
D gene: -; J gene: TRBJ2-2; clone size: -; V gene: TRBV6-5; CDR3 protein: CASSPPGLRELFF; CDR3 DNA: TGTGCCAGCAGTCCTCCGGGACTCAGGGAGCTGTTTTTT
D gene: -; J gene: TRBJ1-1; clone size: many; V gene: TRBV19; CDR3 protein: CASSPPAQGNTEAFF; CDR3 DNA: TGTGCCAGTAGTCCTCCCGCTCAGGGAAACACTGAAGCTTTCTTT
D gene: -; J gene: TRBJ1-5; clone size: -; V gene: TRBV28; CDR3 protein: CASSLAEEGQPQHF; CDR3 DNA: TGTGCCAGCAGTTTAGCGGAGGAAGGTCAGCCCCAGCATTTT
D gene: TRBD1; J gene: TRBJ2-7; clone size: -; V gene: TRBV30; CDR3 protein: CAWRDRGPDEQYF; CDR3 DNA: TGTGCCTGGAGGGACAGGGGGCCGGACGAGCAGTACTTC
D gene: TRBD1; J gene: TRBJ1-2; clone size: once; V gene: TRBV28; CDR3 protein: CASSLVGQGLGYTF; CDR3 DNA: TGTGCCAGCAGTTTGGTGGGACAGGGACTTGGCTACACCTTC
D gene: -; J gene: TRBJ1-2; clone size: once; V gene: TRBV5-8; CDR3 protein: CASSKRSLYGYTF; CDR3 DNA: TGTGCCAGCAGCAAAAGGAGTCTTTATGGCTACACCTTC
D gene: -; J gene: TRBJ2-1; clone size: -; V gene: TRBV4-3; CDR3 protein: CASSQEEGINEQFF; CDR3 DNA: TGCGCCAGCAGCCAAGAAGAGGGTATCAATGAGCAGTTCTTC
D gene: -; J gene: TRBJ1-1; clone size: -; V gene: TRBV5-1; CDR3 protein: CASSLEGGDTEAFF; CDR3 DNA: TGCGCCAGCAGCTTGGAGGGAGGTGACACTGAAGCTTTCTTT
D gene: -; J gene: TRBJ1-1; clone size: -; V gene: TRBV28; CDR3 protein: CASSFGVGAAFF; CDR3 DNA: TGTGCCAGCAGTTTCGGAGTGGGGGCAGCTTTCTTT
D gene: -; J gene: TRBJ1-5; clone size: -; V gene: TRBV6-5; CDR3 protein: CASSTFNQPQHF; CDR3 DNA: TGTGCCAGCAGTACCTTCAATCAGCCCCAGCATTTT
D gene: TRBD2; J gene: TRBJ2-1; clone size: -; V gene: TRBV7-3; CDR3 protein: CASSPLAGGPNEQFF; CDR3 DNA: TGTGCCAGCAGCCCACTAGCGGGGGGACCCAATGAGCAGTTCTTC
D gene: -; J gene: TRBJ2-3; clone size: once; V gene: TRBV7-2; CDR3 protein: CASSLSTSTDTQYF; CDR3 DNA: TGTGCCAGCAGCTTAAGCACGAGCACAGATACGCAGTATTTT
D gene: TRBD2; J gene: TRBJ2-5; clone size: -; V gene: TRBV5-6; CDR3 protein: CASSFWTSVKQETQYF; CDR3 DNA: TGTGCCAGCAGCTTTTGGACTAGCGTGAAACAAGAGACCCAGTACTTC
D gene: -; J gene: TRBJ1-2; clone size: -; V gene: TRBV28; CDR3 protein: CASRTGYYGYTF; CDR3 DNA: TGTGCCAGCAGAACAGGTTACTATGGCTACACCTTC
D gene: TRBD2; J gene: TRBJ2-2; clone size: -; V gene: TRBV10-3; CDR3 protein: CAIRRTSGTNTGELFF; CDR3 DNA: TGTGCCATCCGTCGAACTAGCGGGACGAACACCGGGGAGCTGTTTTTT
D gene: -; J gene: TRBJ1-5; clone size: -; V gene: TRBV2; CDR3 protein: CASSETAFSNQPQHF; CDR3 DNA: TGTGCCAGCAGTGAGACAGCCTTTAGCAATCAGCCCCAGCATTTT
D gene: -; J gene: TRBJ2-5; clone size: -; V gene: TRBV11-1; CDR3 protein: CASSLGAGLYQETQYF; CDR3 DNA: TGTGCCAGCAGCTTAGGGGCCGGGTTGTACCAAGAGACCCAGTACTTC